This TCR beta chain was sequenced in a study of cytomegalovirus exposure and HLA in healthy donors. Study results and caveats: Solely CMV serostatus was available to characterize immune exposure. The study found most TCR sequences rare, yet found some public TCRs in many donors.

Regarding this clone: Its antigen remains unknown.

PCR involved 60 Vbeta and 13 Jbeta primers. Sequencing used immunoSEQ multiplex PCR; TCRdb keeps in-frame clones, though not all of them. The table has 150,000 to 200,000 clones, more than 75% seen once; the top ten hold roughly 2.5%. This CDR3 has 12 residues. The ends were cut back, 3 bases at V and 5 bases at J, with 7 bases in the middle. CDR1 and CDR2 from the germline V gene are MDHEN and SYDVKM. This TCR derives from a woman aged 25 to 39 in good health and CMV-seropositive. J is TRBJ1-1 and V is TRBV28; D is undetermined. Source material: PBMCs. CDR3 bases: TGTGCCAGCAGTTTCGGGTGGACTGAAGCTTTCTTT. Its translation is CASSFGWTEAFF.